This entry lists 10 T cell receptor beta chains sequenced from one sample in a study of Ad26.COV2.S vaccination and SARS-CoV-2 variants. Clones were sequenced by immunoSEQ multiplex PCR, and TCRdb holds only the in-frame ones, with some missing. The repertoire includes roughly 380,000 clones, about nine tenths of them detected once, and around 3.6% sits in the top ten. As to treatment: 15 to 20 received Ad26.COV2.S at low or high dose, single or two shots; about 5 received placebo; per-sample allocation not given. Sampling took place 63 days after the first vaccine or placebo injection. The sequences come from peripheral blood, collected in a trial of Ad26.COV2.S vaccine versus placebo. The receptors derive from a person aged 18-65 years who received the Ad26.COV2.S COVID-19 vaccine or a placebo.

This chain links TRBV5-4 with TRBJ1-2; 12 bases are shared with TRBD1. CDR3 length equals 16 residues. The ends lost 0 bases at V and 4 bases at J; junction bases unmatched: 4. Per the germline V gene, CDR1 is SGHNT and CDR2 is YYREEE (reference sequence). Written as DNA, the CDR3 is TGTGCCAGCAGCTTGGGGGGACAGGGGGCCTCCTATGGCTACACCTTC. It translates to CASSLGGQGASYGYTF.

V is TRBV20-1 and J is TRBJ1-1; no definite D call. Trimming left V 3 bases short and J 1 base short, with 9 bases between. The CDR3 has 13 residues. The germline gives CDR1 DFQATT, CDR2 SNEGSKA (reference sequence). The CDR3 nucleotides are TGCAGTGCTAGTTACCAAGGGAACACTGAAGCTTTCTTT. Amino acids: CSASYQGNTEAFF.

The J gene is TRBJ2-1, the V gene TRBV6-2 or TRBV6-3, with D unclear. Germline V gives CDR1 MNHEY, CDR2 SVGEGT. The CDR3 covers 11 residues. The V gene lost 5 bases and the J gene lost 6 bases, with 5 bases spanning the gap. The CDR3 DNA sequence: TGTGCCAGCAGTCACATCAATGAGCAGTTCTTC. It encodes CASSHINEQFF.

This chain joins TRBV6-2 or TRBV6-3 and TRBJ1-1, with 7 bases matching TRBD1. Germline CDR1 reads MNHEY; CDR2 reads SVGEGT. This CDR3 is 13 amino acids long. V dropped 5 bases and J dropped 4; count of bases not matched to a gene: 4. The CDR3 DNA reads TGTGCCAGCAGTGGGACAGAAGCCACTGAAGCTTTCTTT. The encoded protein is CASSGTEATEAFF.

This clone was found once. The chain uses TRBV18 and TRBJ1-1; D is possibly TRBD1 (6 bases). CDR1 is KGHSH, CDR2 LQKENI, per germline. Trimming removed 6 bases at V and 6 bases at J, with 17 bases between. CDR3 length: 14 amino acids. CDR3 in DNA: TGTGCCAGCTCCCCCACGGAGGGGGTTGCTGAAGCTTTCTTT. The encoded protein is CASSPTEGVAEAFF.

The chain carries TRBV7-2 and TRBJ1-2; the D gene is possibly TRBD1 (6 bases). Germline V gene lookup returns CDR1 SGHTA and CDR2 FQGNSA. The CDR3 has 16 residues. V was cut by 1 base and J by 8 bases, with 20 bases left in between. The CDR3 protein is CASSLEYGPGVRGYTF. The CDR3 region has the DNA TGTGCCAGCAGCTTAGAATACGGCCCAGGGGTACGCGGCTACACCTTC.

This clone was seen a single time. The chain is built from TRBV27 and TRBJ1-2; possibly TRBD1 for D (6 bases). In germline, CDR1 is MNHEY, CDR2 SMNVEV (reference sequence). Trimming took off 7 bases at V and 4 bases at J, with 10 bases between the two ends. The CDR3 runs to 12 residues. The CDR3 loop is CASKGTSYGYTF. DNA for the CDR3: TGTGCCAGCAAAGGGACATCCTATGGCTACACCTTC.

The chain carries TRBV6-1 and TRBJ1-1, with 7 positions matching TRBD1. V trimming: 3 bases; J trimming: 6 bases; junction bases outside the gene matches: 13. This CDR3 is built from 16 residues. The germline CDR1 and CDR2 sequences are MNHNS and SASEGT. CDR3 DNA sequence: TGTGCCAGCAGTGACCCGAACAGGGGCCCCTGGGCTGAAGCTTTCTTT. Protein: CASSDPNRGPWAEAFF.

This sequence joins TRBV5-6 and TRBJ1-5, with D tentatively TRBD1 (6 bases). Germline V lookup: CDR1 SGHDT, CDR2 YYEEEE. With 3 bases removed from V and 2 bases from J, the gap between germline ends came to 21 bases. The CDR3 totals 18 residues. CDR3 DNA sequence: TGTGCCAGCAGCTCCTCCAGGGGAATACACTTGGGCAATCAGCCCCAGCATTTT. This translates into CASSSSRGIHLGNQPQHF.

This clone was seen just once. This chain links TRBV18 with TRBJ2-3, with 8 bases matching TRBD2. Germline V gives CDR1 KGHSH, CDR2 LQKENI. This CDR3 contains 15 residues. V lost 6 bases, J lost 2 bases, and 7 bases stayed unmatched. The CDR3 DNA sequence: TGTGCCAGCTCCGCGGGGGGCCCCTCCACAGATACGCAGTATTTT. Amino acids: CASSAGGPSTDTQYF.